These T cell receptor beta chains were read from a single sample in a study of T cell responses to AZD1222 COVID-19 vaccine. Libraries were prepared by immunoSEQ multiplex PCR; TCRdb keeps only in-frame clonotypes and omits some of them. This table has 35,000 to 50,000 clones, around four fifths appearing once. Sequencing was performed on peripheral blood, taken 28 days after the second dose of the MenACWY control vaccine. Receptors originate from an adult who received the MenACWY meningococcal vaccine as a control. Each CDR3 is given with its conserved first and last residue. The order of the fields is V gene, clone size, J gene, D gene, CDR3 DNA, CDR3 protein. A D gene is named only where the DNA matches it firmly. A clone size is listed for some rows: how often the clone was seen (once, few, many), or a class if it is expanded.

>TRBV30|few|TRBJ1-2|NA
TGTGCCTGGAGGGTCCTGGCCGGGGGAGTGGGTGGCTACACCTTC
CAWRVLAGGVGGYTF
>TRBV28|NA|TRBJ2-1|NA
TGTGCCAGCAGTTTTAAGGGGCCACTATATGAGCAGTTCTTC
CASSFKGPLYEQFF
>TRBV12-3/TRBV12-4|once|TRBJ2-4|TRBD1
TGTGCCAGCAGTGGGACAGTGAAAAACATTCAGTACTTC
CASSGTVKNIQYF
>TRBV5-1|NA|TRBJ1-1|NA
TGCGCCAGCAGCTTGGCCCCTATGAACACTGAAGCTTTCTTT
CASSLAPMNTEAFF
>TRBV4-1|NA|TRBJ1-4|NA
TGCGCCAGCAGCCAAGTTGCAGGGACTAATGAAAAACTGTTTTTT
CASSQVAGTNEKLFF
>TRBV25-1|NA|TRBJ2-7|TRBD1
TGTGCCAGCGCTACAGCGGGACAGGGGGCGTTCGAGCAGTACTTC
CASATAGQGAFEQYF
>TRBV28|NA|TRBJ2-1|NA
TGTGCCAGCAGTTTATGGGGAGGCAGCTCCTACAATGAGCAGTTCTTC
CASSLWGGSSYNEQFF
>TRBV3-1/TRBV3-2|NA|TRBJ2-1|TRBD2
TGTGCCAGCAGACGGTCTGCGGGGGGGAGCTCCTACAATGAGCAGTTCTTC
CASRRSAGGSSYNEQFF
>TRBV7-2|NA|TRBJ2-7|NA
TGTGCCAGCAGCTCCCCCCCCTTGAGGGAGCAGTACTTC
CASSSPPLREQYF
>TRBV2|NA|TRBJ1-2|NA
TGTGCCAGCACCACCCAGGGTAATCGTGGCTACACCTTC
CASTTQGNRGYTF
>TRBV5-1|NA|TRBJ1-6|NA
TGCGCCAGCAGCTTACGGGGAGCACCCCTCCACTTT
CASSLRGAPLHF
>TRBV20-1|NA|TRBJ2-7|TRBD1
TGCAGTGCTAGTGGGGACAGGGTCGACTACGAGCAGTACTTC
CSASGDRVDYEQYF
>TRBV29-1|NA|TRBJ1-2|NA
TGCAGCGCCGAGGACAGCCGAATCTATGGCTACACCTTC
CSAEDSRIYGYTF
>TRBV7-8|NA|TRBJ2-1|TRBD2
TGTGCCAGCAGCTTAGTCCGACTAGCTTTGTCCTACAATGAGCAGTTCTTC
CASSLVRLALSYNEQFF
>TRBV19|NA|TRBJ1-2|NA
TGTGCCAGTAGTAGTCGAGGACCCCCCTATGGCTACACCTTC
CASSSRGPPYGYTF
>TRBV7-2|NA|TRBJ2-1|TRBD2
TGTGCCAGCAGCTTGACTAGCGGGAGGGCCAATGAGCAGTTCTTC
CASSLTSGRANEQFF
>TRBV10-3|NA|TRBJ1-1|TRBD1
TGTGCCATCAGTGCGGGACAGGAGAACACTGAAGCTTTCTTT
CAISAGQENTEAFF
>TRBV19|NA|TRBJ1-2|NA
TGTGCCAGTAGTCTTCAGGCGGAGACTATGAAGGGCTACACCTTC
CASSLQAETMKGYTF
>TRBV15|NA|TRBJ1-5|NA
TGTGCCACCAGCAGAGATCAGGGGCTCCATCAGCCCCAGCATTTT
CATSRDQGLHQPQHF
>TRBV16|NA|TRBJ2-2|NA
TGTGCCAGCAGCCAATCGGCGGTGAACACCGGGGAGCTGTTTTTT
CASSQSAVNTGELFF
>TRBV5-1|NA|TRBJ1-2|TRBD1
TGCGCCAGCAGCCCCGGAGGGGGACAGGGGTATGGCTACACCTTC
CASSPGGGQGYGYTF
>TRBV7-2|NA|TRBJ1-2|TRBD1
TGTGCCAGCAGCCTATCCCGGGACAGCTATGGCTACACCTTC
CASSLSRDSYGYTF
>TRBV28|medium-sized|TRBJ1-2|NA
TGTGCCAGCAAGGGGGTTGATAACTATGGCTACACCTTC
CASKGVDNYGYTF
>TRBV19|NA|TRBJ1-6|NA
TGTGCCAGTAGACCGGGACGCAATTCACCCCTCCACTTT
CASRPGRNSPLHF
>TRBV5-1|NA|TRBJ2-7|NA
TGCGCCAGCAGTACGAGCTCCTACGAGCAGTACTTC
CASSTSSYEQYF
>TRBV11-2|NA|TRBJ2-1|TRBD1
TGTGCCAGCAGCTCATCCAGGGGGTCCTACAATGAGCAGTTCTTC
CASSSSRGSYNEQFF
>TRBV2|NA|TRBJ2-1|NA
TGTGCCAGCGCCAGATATGAGCAGTTCTTC
CASARYEQFF
>TRBV9|NA|TRBJ1-6|TRBD1
TGTGCCAGCAGCGTAGGGGACAGCGCGTTGTCCCTCCACTTT
CASSVGDSALSLHF
>TRBV10-3|NA|TRBJ2-7|NA
TGTGCCATCAGTCTGAGTCATGATACCCCCTACGAGCAGTACTTC
CAISLSHDTPYEQYF
>TRBV11-2|NA|TRBJ1-3|TRBD1
TGTGCCAGCAGCTTAGGGACAGGTGGAAACACCATATATTTT
CASSLGTGGNTIYF
>TRBV2|NA|TRBJ1-1|NA
TGTGCCAGCAGCCCCGGACTTACGGAAGCTTTCTTT
CASSPGLTEAFF
>TRBV3-1/TRBV3-2|NA|TRBJ1-4|NA
TGTGCCAGCAGCCGCGGGTCCCTAGAAGGGCTGTTTTTT
CASSRGSLEGLFF
>TRBV12-3/TRBV12-4|NA|TRBJ2-1|NA
TGTGCCAGCAGTTTAGCGCCCCGAGCCGTGCAGTTCTTC
CASSLAPRAVQFF
>TRBV19|NA|TRBJ1-1|NA
TGTGCCAGTATCCCCGCGCGGAACACTGAAGCTTTCTTT
CASIPARNTEAFF
>TRBV29-1|NA|TRBJ1-1|NA
TGCAGCGTTGGGGTAAAGGCGAACACTGAAGCTTTCTTT
CSVGVKANTEAFF
>TRBV2|NA|TRBJ1-6|NA
TGTGCCAGCAGGCGGGGACGGTATAATTCACCCCTCCACTTT
CASRRGRYNSPLHF
>TRBV30|NA|TRBJ2-5|NA
TGTGCCTGGAGTGTAGGGTCAGGGAAAGAGACCCAGTACTTC
CAWSVGSGKETQYF
>TRBV9|NA|TRBJ1-1|NA
TGTGCCAGCAGCGTAGGTACTAGCACTGAAGCTTTCTTT
CASSVGTSTEAFF
>TRBV11-2|NA|TRBJ1-1|NA
TGTGCCAGCAGCTTAGGCGTCCGAACTAAGGTATCGAACACTGAAGCTTTCTTT
CASSLGVRTKVSNTEAFF
>TRBV13|once|TRBJ2-5|TRBD2
TGTGCCAGCAGCTCCCGAGGAGCGGGGGGGTCTCAAGAGACCCAGTACTTC
CASSSRGAGGSQETQYF
>TRBV9|NA|TRBJ1-4|NA
TGTGCCAGCAGCGTAGGGGTGGTCACTAGTGAAAAACTGTTTTTT
CASSVGVVTSEKLFF
>TRBV2|NA|TRBJ2-1|NA
TGTGCCAGCAGTCCTCGAGGGATTGGCGTCAATGAGCAGTTCTTC
CASSPRGIGVNEQFF
>TRBV1|NA|TRBJ2-3|NA
TGCACCAGCAGTCGACTAGCGACAGATACGCAGTATTTT
CTSSRLATDTQYF
>TRBV12-3/TRBV12-4|NA|TRBJ1-2|NA
TGTGCCAGCAGTTTTAAATTCTATGGCTACACCTTC
CASSFKFYGYTF
>TRBV10-3|NA|TRBJ2-6|NA
TGTGCCATCAGCGCGGACAGCTCTGGGGCCAACGTCCTGACTTTC
CAISADSSGANVLTF
>TRBV10-1|NA|TRBJ2-4|TRBD1
TGCGCCAGCAGCTTTCAGGGGGAAAACATTCAGTACTTC
CASSFQGENIQYF
>TRBV7-2|NA|TRBJ2-1|TRBD2
TGTGCCAGCAGCTCGTCGGTCGGACTAGCGGTGAAAAATGAGCAGTTCTTC
CASSSSVGLAVKNEQFF
>TRBV2|NA|TRBJ1-1|NA
TGTGCCAGCAGCGCCCACCAGGCGGCTGAAGCTTTCTTT
CASSAHQAAEAFF
>TRBV7-9|NA|TRBJ2-1|TRBD1
TGTGCCAGCAGCCCCTGGACAGGGAGCTCCTACAATGAGCAGTTCTTC
CASSPWTGSSYNEQFF
>TRBV30|NA|TRBJ2-1|NA
TGTGCCTGGAGGGTGGGTGAGCGGCAGTTCTTC
CAWRVGERQFF
>TRBV16|NA|TRBJ1-6|NA
TGTGCCAGCAGCCTCGGGGCGAGGGCGAATTCACCCCTCCACTTT
CASSLGARANSPLHF
>TRBV6-5|NA|TRBJ1-5|NA
TGTGCCAGCAGTTATGATGGGGACAATCAGCCCCAGCATTTT
CASSYDGDNQPQHF